These 13 T cell receptor beta chains were all obtained from the same sample, sequenced in a study of blood T cell repertoires in COVID-19. Sequenced by immunoSEQ multiplex PCR; TCRdb stores in-frame clones only, minus some. The data hold roughly 160,000 clones, with 81% observed a single time. Material: PBMCs or T cells enriched from blood (not recorded which). These receptors were obtained from a woman aged 40 to 50 with acute COVID-19.

This chain joins TRBV2 and TRBJ2-1; TRBD2 might be the D (5 bases). Germline CDR1 reads SNHLY; CDR2 reads FYNNEI. V shed 3 bases and J shed 1 base, with 7 bases lying between them. The CDR3 covers 14 residues. This CDR3 is CASSEGGSYNEQFF. CDR3 nucleotide sequence: TGTGCCAGCAGTGAGGGCGGGTCCTACAATGAGCAGTTCTTC.

The chain combines TRBV19 with TRBJ1-2; D gene ambiguous. The germline V and J ends were trimmed by 4 bases and 9 bases, with 12 bases remaining between them. Germline V gene data show CDR1 as LNHDA and CDR2 as SQIVND (reference sequence). The CDR3 sequence is 12 residues long. The CDR3 DNA follows: TGTGCCAGTAGTACACAGCCACTGCGCTACACCTTC. Amino acids: CASSTQPLRYTF. The whole variable domain, filled in from reference TRBV19 and TRBJ1-2, reads DGGITQSPKYLFRKEGQNVTLSCEQNLNHDAMYWYRQDPGQGLRLIYYSQIVNDFQKGDIAEGYSVSREKKESFPLTVTSAQKNPTAFYLCASSTQPLRYTFGSGTRLTVV.

The chain couples TRBV2 to TRBJ2-7; D possibly corresponds to TRBD1 (6 bases). This CDR3 region has 12 residues. The ends were cut back, 7 bases at V and 4 bases at J, with 11 bases in the middle. From germline, CDR1 is SNHLY and CDR2 FYNNEI. CDR3 sequence reads: CASNRADYEQYV. Here the CDR3 DNA reads TGTGCCAGCAACAGGGCGGATTACGAGCAGTACGTC.

The chain links TRBV23-1 to TRBJ2-5, with TRBD1 matching 8 bases. TRBV23-1 is known as an ORF, though its function is uncertain. The CDR3 sequence is 15 residues long. The V gene end was trimmed by 1 base and the J gene end by 6 bases; junction bases not matched to a gene: 7. CDR3 sequence (DNA): TGCGCCAGCAGTCAATGGGGAACAGGGGGAAAGACCCAGTACTTC. Translation: CASSQWGTGGKTQYF.

V and J are TRBV11-3 and TRBJ1-2, with 8 bases lining up with TRBD1. With V trimmed by 5 bases and J by 4 bases, 6 bases remained unmatched. Looked up from germline, CDR1 is SGHNT and CDR2 is YENEEA. The CDR3 runs 14 residues. Here the CDR3 reads CASSPDRGGYGYTF. The CDR3 coding sequence is TGTGCCAGCAGCCCAGACAGGGGCGGCTATGGCTACACCTTC.

V usage is TRBV20-1 and J usage is TRBJ1-2; 9 bases map to TRBD1. Germline-derived CDR1 and CDR2 are DFQATT and SNEGSKA (reference sequence). The CDR3 covers 12 residues. V was pared by 3 bases and J by 12 bases, with 8 bases of the junction left unmatched. The CDR3 DNA sequence: TGCAGTGCTAGTGGGAGGACAGGGGATGACACCTTC. This codes for CSASGRTGDDTF.

J is TRBJ1-1 and V is TRBV4-1; 9 bases are a match to TRBD1. Looked up from germline, CDR1 is MGHRA and CDR2 is YSYEKL. Losses at the gene ends were 4 bases for V and 6 bases for J; bases not matched to a gene: 9. The CDR3 extends over 15 amino acids. Written as DNA, the CDR3 is TGCGCCAGCAGCCGAATAGGACAGGGGCCGGCTGAAGCTTTCTTT. This translates into CASSRIGQGPAEAFF.

This chain uses TRBV6-6 with TRBJ2-5, with 8 bases aligning to TRBD1. Germline values: CDR1 MNHNY, CDR2 SVGAGI (reference sequence). V lost 7 bases, J lost 5 bases, and 12 bases stayed unmatched. CDR3 size: 15 residues. Here the CDR3 reads CASTKARTGYETQYF. The CDR3 region has the DNA TGTGCCAGCACCAAAGCCCGGACAGGGTACGAGACCCAGTACTTC.

V usage is TRBV4-1 and J usage is TRBJ2-5, with 10 nucleotides matching TRBD2. J was trimmed by 3 bases and V by 1 base; bases with no gene match: 5. Germline CDR1 reads MGHRA; CDR2 reads YSYEKL. This CDR3 is 16 amino acids long. Here the CDR3 DNA reads TGCGCCAGCAGCCAAGCGGTAAGCGGGAGGGAAGAGACCCAGTACTTC. Amino acids: CASSQAVSGREETQYF.

J is TRBJ1-5 and V is TRBV12-5; D remains unclear. Trimming pared 6 bases from V and 0 bases from J, leaving 9 bases between. CDR3 length: 14 amino acids. The germline V gene encodes CDR1 LGHNT and CDR2 FRNRAP. This chain's CDR3 is CASGSPYSNQPQHF. The CDR3 nucleotides are TGTGCTAGTGGAAGCCCCTATAGCAATCAGCCCCAGCATTTT.

This sequence joins TRBV5-1 and TRBJ1-2, with D perhaps matching TRBD1 (6 bases). CDR1 and CDR2 from the germline V gene are SGHRS and YFSETQ. V was trimmed by 1 base and J by 6 bases, leaving 13 bases between them. The CDR3 runs to 14 residues. The CDR3 DNA reads as TGCGCCAGCAGCTTGTTGGGGGCGGTAGATGGCTACACCTTC. Amino acid sequence: CASSLLGAVDGYTF.

The rearrangement joins TRBV9 to TRBJ1-1; TRBD1 is a possible D gene (5 bases). This CDR3 has 15 amino acids. V gave up 6 bases and J gave up 1 base, with 16 bases separating them. Germline CDR1 SGDLS, CDR2 YYNGEE. The CDR3 sequence: CASTPFDSSNTEAFF. The DNA of the CDR3 is TGTGCCAGCACCCCCTTTGACAGTTCGAACACTGAAGCTTTCTTT.

This clone is a singleton in its sample. The chain combines TRBV27 with TRBJ1-2; 9 nucleotides match TRBD1. CDR1 and CDR2 (germline): MNHEY, SMNVEV (reference sequence). The CDR3 covers 18 residues. Losses at the gene ends were 2 bases for V and 0 bases for J; bases not matched to a gene: 10. The chain's CDR3 is CASSLRGTGMPSNYGYTF. The CDR3 bases are TGTGCCAGCAGTTTAAGAGGGACAGGGATGCCTTCTAACTATGGCTACACCTTC.